A single sample is the source of the 15 T cell receptor beta chains below, sequenced in a study of T cell responses to AZD1222 COVID-19 vaccine. Assay used: immunoSEQ multiplex PCR; TCRdb lists only in-frame clones, some missing. The data show approximately 85,000 clones, 80% to 90% seen once. The sequencing here drew on peripheral blood, taken on day 0 of AZD1222 vaccination. These receptors originate from an adult in good health.

A remark on this clone: The junction and the germline gene differ at one end; a read error may be behind it. The chain has TRBV12-3 or TRBV12-4 and TRBJ1-2; no reliable D call. This CDR3 has 13 residues. CDR3 in DNA: TGTGCCAGCAGTTTAGGGCGACGACCCCCAAAAAGCTTC. It codes for CASSLGRRPPKSF.

This chain uses TRBV6-1 with TRBJ1-1, with D hard to call. CDR3 length equals 15 residues. Germline lookup yields CDR1 MNHNS and CDR2 SASEGT. V was pared by 0 bases and J by 4 bases, with 12 bases between. The CDR3 DNA is TGTGCCAGCAGTGAAGCGGGCAGTAGAGTCACTGAAGCTTTCTTT. It encodes CASSEAGSRVTEAFF.

A single count supports this clone. V gene TRBV10-2 combines with J gene TRBJ1-5, with D perhaps matching TRBD1 (6 bases). V was trimmed by 3 bases and J by 7 bases, leaving 13 bases between them. Germline V lookup: CDR1 WSHSY, CDR2 SAAADI. The CDR3 runs to 14 residues. The CDR3 sequence is CASSDRGSAQPQHF. The CDR3 DNA sequence: TGCGCCAGCAGTGACAGGGGTTCGGCGCAGCCCCAGCATTTT.

This clone was detected only a few times. As DNA, the CDR3 is TGTGCCAGCAGCTCTGGGCAGGGAACTGAAGCTTTCTTT. Translation gives CASSSGQGTEAFF. This chain uses TRBV7-9 with TRBJ1-1; D possibly corresponds to TRBD1 (5 bases). CDR1 SEHNR and CDR2 FQNEAQ come from the germline V gene (reference sequence). The V gene lost 4 bases and the J gene lost 5 bases, with 11 bases spanning the gap. The CDR3 covers 13 residues.

V usage is TRBV2 and J usage is TRBJ1-1; tentative D call: TRBD1 (5 bases). V was cut by 4 bases and J by 0 bases, with 6 bases left in between. Germline V gene lookup returns CDR1 SNHLY and CDR2 FYNNEI. The CDR3 totals 13 residues. CDR3 in amino acids: CASSGQMNTEAFF. CDR3 in DNA: TGTGCCAGCAGTGGACAGATGAACACTGAAGCTTTCTTT.

The chain employs TRBV19 and TRBJ2-7, with D hard to call. In germline, CDR1 is LNHDA, CDR2 SQIVND (reference sequence). The CDR3 has 13 residues. Trimming pared 1 base from V and 6 bases from J, leaving 10 bases between. The CDR3 here is CASSIGLGAEQYF. For the CDR3, the DNA is TGTGCCAGTAGTATAGGCCTGGGTGCCGAGCAGTACTTC.

The rearrangement uses TRBV4-3 and TRBJ2-7; 7 bases match TRBD1. This CDR3 has 13 residues. Germline V gene sequence: CDR1 LGHNA, CDR2 YSLEER. Losses at the gene ends were 0 bases for V and 5 bases for J; bases not matched to a gene: 1. The chain's CDR3 is CASSQEGQDEQYF. Written as DNA, the CDR3 is TGCGCCAGCAGCCAAGAAGGACAGGACGAGCAGTACTTC.

The chain couples TRBV7-8 to TRBJ2-3; the D gene is possibly TRBD1 (6 bases). Trimming removed 0 bases from V and 5 bases from J, with 9 bases in between. The CDR3 totals 14 residues. The V gene's germline CDR1 is SGHVS and CDR2 FQNEAQ. The CDR3: CASSLAGAQDTQYF. The CDR3 coding sequence is TGTGCCAGCAGCTTAGCGGGGGCACAAGATACGCAGTATTTT.

The rearrangement joins TRBV2 to TRBJ2-1; 13 bases match TRBD2. Trimming removed 6 bases from V and 4 bases from J; junction bases left unmatched: 6. CDR3 size: 16 residues. Per germline, CDR1 SNHLY and CDR2 FYNNEI. This chain's CDR3 is CASRERTSGGYNEQFF. The CDR3 DNA reads TGTGCCAGCAGGGAAAGGACTAGCGGGGGATACAATGAGCAGTTCTTC.

This CDR3 is CASSRTSEGSYEQYF. The CDR3 DNA is TGTGCCAGCAGCCGGACTAGCGAGGGCTCCTACGAGCAGTACTTC. The rearrangement links TRBV7-2 to TRBJ2-7, with TRBD2 matching 9 bases. The J segment lost 0 bases and the V segment lost 5 bases, leaving 5 bases of the junction unmatched. Germline assignment: CDR1 SGHTA and CDR2 FQGNSA. This CDR3 region has 15 residues.

This chain connects TRBV5-1 to TRBJ2-5, with D unclear. The CDR3 is 12 amino acids. Germline CDR1 and CDR2: SGHRS and YFSETQ. The V end lost 3 bases, the J end lost 4 bases, and 7 bases lay between the germline ends. The CDR3: CASSYTGETQYF. The CDR3 region has the DNA TGCGCCAGCAGCTATACCGGAGAGACCCAGTACTTC.

Comment on this clone: Other DNA sequences in this sample translate to the same CDR3. The chain recombines TRBV12-5 with TRBJ2-6; tentatively, D is TRBD2 (6 bases). With 3 bases removed from V and 4 bases from J, the gap between germline ends came to 10 bases. The germline gives CDR1 LGHNT, CDR2 FRNRAP. CDR3 length: 15 residues. The CDR3 coding sequence is TGTGCTAGTGGTTTCGGGGCGGGGGGGGCCAACGTCCTGACTTTC. This codes for CASGFGAGGANVLTF.

Here the CDR3 DNA reads TGCGCCAGCAGCTTGGCTGGGACAGCGGGTTCCTACGAGCAGTACTTC. It codes for CASSLAGTAGSYEQYF. The rearrangement links TRBV5-1 to TRBJ2-7; D possibly corresponds to TRBD1 (7 bases). Germline values: CDR1 SGHRS, CDR2 YFSETQ. The CDR3 covers 16 residues. The V end lost 0 bases, the J end lost 1 base, and 14 bases lay between the germline ends.

The chain joins TRBV9 to TRBJ2-1; D assignment may be TRBD1 or TRBD2 (6 bases each). This CDR3 spans 14 amino acids. CDR1 is SGDLS and CDR2 is YYNGEE in the germline V gene. V lost 3 bases, J lost 5 bases, and 12 bases lay in between. The CDR3 spells CASSAPGGNNEQFF. For the CDR3, the DNA is TGTGCCAGCAGCGCCCCCGGGGGCAACAATGAGCAGTTCTTC.

Written as DNA, the CDR3 is TGTGCCAGTATGGCTAGCGGGGGCAATGAGCAGTTCTTC. Its translation: CASMASGGNEQFF. V usage is TRBV6-5 and J usage is TRBJ2-1; TRBD2 aligns across 10 bases. Germline V lookup: CDR1 MNHEY, CDR2 SVGAGI. The CDR3 runs 13 residues. The V and J ends lost 9 bases and 6 bases, in that order; junction bases with no gene match: 5.